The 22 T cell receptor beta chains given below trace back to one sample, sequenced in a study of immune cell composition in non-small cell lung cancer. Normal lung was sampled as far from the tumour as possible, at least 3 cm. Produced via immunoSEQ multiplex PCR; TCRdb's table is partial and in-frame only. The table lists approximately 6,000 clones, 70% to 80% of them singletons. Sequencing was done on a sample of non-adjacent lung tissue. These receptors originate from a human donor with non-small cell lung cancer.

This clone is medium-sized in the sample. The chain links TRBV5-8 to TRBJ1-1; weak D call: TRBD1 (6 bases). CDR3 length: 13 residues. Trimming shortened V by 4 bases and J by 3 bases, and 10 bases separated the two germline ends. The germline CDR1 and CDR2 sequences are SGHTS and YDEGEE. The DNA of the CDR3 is TGTGCCAGCAGCGCGTACAGGGACACTGAAGCTTTCTTT. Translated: CASSAYRDTEAFF.

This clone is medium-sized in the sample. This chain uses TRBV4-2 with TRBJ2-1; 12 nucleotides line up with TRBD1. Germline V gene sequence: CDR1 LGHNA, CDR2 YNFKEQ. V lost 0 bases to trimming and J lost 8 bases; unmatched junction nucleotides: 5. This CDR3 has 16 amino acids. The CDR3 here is CASSQDPGQGADEQFF. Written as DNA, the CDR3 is TGTGCCAGCAGCCAAGATCCGGGACAGGGGGCCGATGAGCAGTTCTTC.

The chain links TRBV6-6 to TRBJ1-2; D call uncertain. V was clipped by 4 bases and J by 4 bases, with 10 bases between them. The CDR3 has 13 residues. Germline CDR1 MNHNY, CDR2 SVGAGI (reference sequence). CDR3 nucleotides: TGTGCCAGCAGTTCGGACTCGCTCTATGGCTACACCTTC. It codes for CASSSDSLYGYTF.

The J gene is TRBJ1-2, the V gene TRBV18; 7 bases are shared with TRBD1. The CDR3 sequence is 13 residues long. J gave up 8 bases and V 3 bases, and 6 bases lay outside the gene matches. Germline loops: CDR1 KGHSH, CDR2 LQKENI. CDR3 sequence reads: CASSPSTGDGYTF. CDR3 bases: TGTGCCAGCTCACCCTCCACAGGGGACGGCTACACCTTC.

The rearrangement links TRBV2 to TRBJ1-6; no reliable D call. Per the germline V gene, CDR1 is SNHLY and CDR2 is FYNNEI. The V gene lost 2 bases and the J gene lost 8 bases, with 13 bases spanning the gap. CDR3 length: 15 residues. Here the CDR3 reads CASSEFGRADSPLHF. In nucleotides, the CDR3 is TGTGCCAGCAGTGAATTTGGGAGGGCGGATTCACCCCTCCACTTT. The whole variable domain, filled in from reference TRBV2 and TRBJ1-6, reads EPEVTQTPSHQVTQMGQEVILRCVPISNHLYFYWYRQILGQKVEFLVSFYNNEISEKSEIFDDQFSVERPDGSNFTLKIRSTKLEDSAMYFCASSEFGRADSPLHFGNGTRLTVT.

The CDR3 is CASSHSPETQYF. The DNA for the CDR3 is TGTGCCAGTAGCCATTCCCCAGAGACCCAGTACTTC. This chain connects TRBV19 to TRBJ2-5; D unclear. Between the trimmed V and J ends, which lost 6 bases and 4 bases, there was a span of 9 bases. Germline V gives CDR1 LNHDA, CDR2 SQIVND (reference sequence). The CDR3 is 12 residues long.

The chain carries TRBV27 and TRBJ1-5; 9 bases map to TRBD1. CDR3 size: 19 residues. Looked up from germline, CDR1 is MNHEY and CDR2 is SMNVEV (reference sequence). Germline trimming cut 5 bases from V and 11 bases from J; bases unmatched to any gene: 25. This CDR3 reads CASSPQRTGASWTYMAQHF. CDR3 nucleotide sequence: TGTGCCAGCAGTCCCCAGCGGACAGGGGCATCGTGGACTTATATGGCCCAGCATTTT.

CDR3 DNA sequence: TGTGCCAGCAGTCCCCTGGACATGGATTCCTACGAGCAGTACTTC. Encoded protein: CASSPLDMDSYEQYF. The chain joins TRBV28 to TRBJ2-7, with D tentatively TRBD1 (5 bases). Per the germline V gene, CDR1 is MDHEN and CDR2 is SYDVKM. The V and J ends lost 5 bases and 1 base respectively, with 15 bases between them. The CDR3 length is 15 residues.

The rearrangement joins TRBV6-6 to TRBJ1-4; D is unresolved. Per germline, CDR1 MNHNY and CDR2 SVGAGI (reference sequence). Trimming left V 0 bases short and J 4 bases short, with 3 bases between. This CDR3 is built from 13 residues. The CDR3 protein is CASSYSNNEKLFF. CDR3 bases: TGTGCCAGCAGTTACTCCAATAATGAAAAACTGTTTTTT.

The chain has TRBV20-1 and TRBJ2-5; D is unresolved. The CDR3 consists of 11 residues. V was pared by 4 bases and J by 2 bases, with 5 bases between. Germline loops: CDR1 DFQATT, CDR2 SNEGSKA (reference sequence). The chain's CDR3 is CSANEQETQYF. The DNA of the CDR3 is TGCAGTGCTAATGAGCAAGAGACCCAGTACTTC.

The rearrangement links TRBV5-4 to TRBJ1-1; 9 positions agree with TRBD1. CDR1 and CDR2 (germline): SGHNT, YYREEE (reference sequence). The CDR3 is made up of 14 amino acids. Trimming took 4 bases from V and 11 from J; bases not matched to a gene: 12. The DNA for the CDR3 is TGTGCCAGCAGCGGGGACAGGGAATCCGTAGCGGCTTTCTTT. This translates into CASSGDRESVAAFF.

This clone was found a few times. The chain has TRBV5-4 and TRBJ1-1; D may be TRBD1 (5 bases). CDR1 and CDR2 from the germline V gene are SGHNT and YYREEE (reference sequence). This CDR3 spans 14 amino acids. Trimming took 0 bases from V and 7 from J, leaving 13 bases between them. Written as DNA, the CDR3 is TGTGCCAGCAGCTTGGAGGCGGGGCCGGGTGAAGCTTTCTTT. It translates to CASSLEAGPGEAFF.

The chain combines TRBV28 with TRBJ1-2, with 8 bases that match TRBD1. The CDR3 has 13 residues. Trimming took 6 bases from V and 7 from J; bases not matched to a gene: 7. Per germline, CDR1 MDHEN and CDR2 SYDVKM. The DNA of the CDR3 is TGTGCCAGCAGCCGCGGACAGGGAGGTGGCTACACCTTC. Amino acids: CASSRGQGGGYTF.

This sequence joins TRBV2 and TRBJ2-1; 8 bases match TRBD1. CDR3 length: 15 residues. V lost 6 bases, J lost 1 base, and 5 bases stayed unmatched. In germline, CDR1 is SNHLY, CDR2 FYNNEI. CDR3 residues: CASSADRESYNEQFF. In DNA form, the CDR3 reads TGTGCCAGCAGCGCGGACAGGGAGTCCTACAATGAGCAGTTCTTC.

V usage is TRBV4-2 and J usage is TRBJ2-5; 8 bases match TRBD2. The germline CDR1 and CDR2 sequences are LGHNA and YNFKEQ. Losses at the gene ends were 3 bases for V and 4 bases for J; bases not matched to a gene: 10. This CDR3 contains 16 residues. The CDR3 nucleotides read TGTGCCAGCAGCCATTATGGACGCAGCGGGGGAGAGACCCAGTACTTC. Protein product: CASSHYGRSGGETQYF.

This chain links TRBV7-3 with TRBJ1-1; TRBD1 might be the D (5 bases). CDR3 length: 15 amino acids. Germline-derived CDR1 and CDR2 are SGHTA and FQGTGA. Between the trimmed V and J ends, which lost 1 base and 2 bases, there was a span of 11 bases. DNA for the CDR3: TGTGCCAGCAGCTTAAAGGGGAGGGGTAACACTGAAGCTTTCTTT. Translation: CASSLKGRGNTEAFF.

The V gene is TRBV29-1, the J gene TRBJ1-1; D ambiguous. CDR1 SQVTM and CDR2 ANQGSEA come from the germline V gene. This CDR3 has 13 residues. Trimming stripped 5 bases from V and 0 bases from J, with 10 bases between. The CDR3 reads CSVKGGLNTEAFF. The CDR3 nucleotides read TGCAGCGTTAAAGGAGGATTGAACACTGAAGCTTTCTTT.

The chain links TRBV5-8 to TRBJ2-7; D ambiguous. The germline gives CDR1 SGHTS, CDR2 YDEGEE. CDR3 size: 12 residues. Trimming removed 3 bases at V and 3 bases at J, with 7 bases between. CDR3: CASSWNSYEQYF. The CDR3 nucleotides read TGTGCCAGCAGCTGGAACAGCTACGAGCAGTACTTC.

DNA for the CDR3: TGTGCCAGCAGTTACCCTTCCGCGACAGGGTACCGCTCAACTAATGAAAAACTGTTTTTT. Amino acid sequence: CASSYPSATGYRSTNEKLFF. The chain combines TRBV28 with TRBJ1-4, with 7 bases that match TRBD1. The V segment lost 4 bases and the J segment 0 bases; nucleotides outside the gene matches: 17. Germline V gives CDR1 MDHEN, CDR2 SYDVKM. This CDR3 region has 20 residues.

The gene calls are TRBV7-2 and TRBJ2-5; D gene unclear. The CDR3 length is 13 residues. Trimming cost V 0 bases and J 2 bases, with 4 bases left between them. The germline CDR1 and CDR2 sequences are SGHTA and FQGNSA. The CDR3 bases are TGTGCCAGCAGCTTAGCTTTACAAGAGACCCAGTACTTC. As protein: CASSLALQETQYF.

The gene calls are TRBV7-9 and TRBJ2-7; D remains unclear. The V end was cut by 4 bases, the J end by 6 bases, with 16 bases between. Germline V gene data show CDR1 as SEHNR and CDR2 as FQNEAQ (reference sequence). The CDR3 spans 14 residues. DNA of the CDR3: TGTGCCAGCAGCTCCACCGACAAGGCCTGCGAGCAGTACTTC. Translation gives CASSSTDKACEQYF.

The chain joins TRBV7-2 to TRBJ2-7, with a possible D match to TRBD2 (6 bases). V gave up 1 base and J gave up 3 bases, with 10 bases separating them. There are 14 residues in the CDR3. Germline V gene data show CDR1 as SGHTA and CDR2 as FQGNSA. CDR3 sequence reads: CASSLGGVLYEQYF. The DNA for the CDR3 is TGTGCCAGCAGCTTAGGGGGGGTCCTCTACGAGCAGTACTTC.